This T cell receptor beta chain was obtained from a study of circulating and synovial CD4+ cells in juvenile arthritis. Overall study results and limits: These blood cells shared more CDR3 sequences with synovium than bulk blood. Bulk blood CD4 repertoires were more diverse than these. T cell genome counts differed by at least an order of magnitude between CPL and CD4 samples.

Between the trimmed V and J ends, which lost 3 bases and 3 bases, there was a span of 10 bases. The CDR3 contains 13 residues. CDR1 and CDR2 from the germline V gene are SGDLS and YYNGEE. Sequenced by immunoSEQ multiplex PCR; TCRdb stores in-frame clones only, minus some. The sample has about 32,000 clones, around 93% seen once. Worth noting for this clone: Its antigen is not known.

The origin of this receptor is a human donor with juvenile idiopathic arthritis. The sample comprised CD4+ T cells from blood. The genes are TRBV9 and TRBJ2-7; D is uncertain. The CDR3 DNA sequence: TGTGCCAGCAGCGACCAAACCGGCTACGAGCAGTACTTC. It is translated as CASSDQTGYEQYF.